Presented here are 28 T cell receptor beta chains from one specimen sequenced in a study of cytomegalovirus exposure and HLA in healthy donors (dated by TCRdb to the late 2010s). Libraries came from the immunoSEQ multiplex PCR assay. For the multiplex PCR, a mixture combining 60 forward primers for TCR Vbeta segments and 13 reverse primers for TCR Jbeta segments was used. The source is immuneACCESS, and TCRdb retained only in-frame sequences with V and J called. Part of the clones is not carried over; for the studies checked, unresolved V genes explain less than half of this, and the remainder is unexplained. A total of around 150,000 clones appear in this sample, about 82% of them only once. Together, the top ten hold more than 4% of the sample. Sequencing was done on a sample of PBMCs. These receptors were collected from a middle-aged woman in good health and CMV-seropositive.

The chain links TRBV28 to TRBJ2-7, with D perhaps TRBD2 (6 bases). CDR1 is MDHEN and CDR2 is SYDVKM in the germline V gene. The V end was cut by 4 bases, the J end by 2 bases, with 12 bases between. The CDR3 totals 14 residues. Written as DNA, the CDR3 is TGTGCCAGCAGTTGGGCTAGCGTTCCCTACGAGCAGTACTTC. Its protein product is CASSWASVPYEQYF.

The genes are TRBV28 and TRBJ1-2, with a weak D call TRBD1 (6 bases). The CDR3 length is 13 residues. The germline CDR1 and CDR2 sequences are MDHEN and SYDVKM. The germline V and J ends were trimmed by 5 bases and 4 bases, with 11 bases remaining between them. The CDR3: CASSLQDSYGYTF. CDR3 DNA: TGTGCCAGCAGTCTCCAGGACAGCTATGGCTACACCTTC.

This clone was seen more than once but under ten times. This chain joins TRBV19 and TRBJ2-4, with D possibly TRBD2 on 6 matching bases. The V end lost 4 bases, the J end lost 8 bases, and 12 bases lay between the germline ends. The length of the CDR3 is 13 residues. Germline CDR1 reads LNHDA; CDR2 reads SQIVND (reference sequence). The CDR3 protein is CASSTSETDIQYF. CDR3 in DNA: TGTGCCAGTAGTACTAGCGAAACAGACATTCAGTACTTC.

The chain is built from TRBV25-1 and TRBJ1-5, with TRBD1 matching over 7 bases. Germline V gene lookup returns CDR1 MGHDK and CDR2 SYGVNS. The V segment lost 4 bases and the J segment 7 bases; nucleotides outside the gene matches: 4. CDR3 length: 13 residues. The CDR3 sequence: CASSGQGDQPQHF. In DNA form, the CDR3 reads TGTGCCAGCAGTGGACAGGGCGACCAGCCCCAGCATTTT.

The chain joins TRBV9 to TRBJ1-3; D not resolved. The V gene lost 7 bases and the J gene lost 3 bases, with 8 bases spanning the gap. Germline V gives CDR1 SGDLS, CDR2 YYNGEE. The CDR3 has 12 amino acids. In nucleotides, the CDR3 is TGTGCCAGCTCCGGGAATGGAAACACCATATATTTT. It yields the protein CASSGNGNTIYF.

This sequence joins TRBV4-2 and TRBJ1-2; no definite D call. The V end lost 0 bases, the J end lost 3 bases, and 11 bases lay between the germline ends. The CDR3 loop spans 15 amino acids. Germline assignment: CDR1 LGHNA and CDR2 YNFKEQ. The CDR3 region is CASSQDGGNYYGYTF. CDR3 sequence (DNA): TGTGCCAGCAGCCAAGATGGAGGGAACTACTATGGCTACACCTTC.

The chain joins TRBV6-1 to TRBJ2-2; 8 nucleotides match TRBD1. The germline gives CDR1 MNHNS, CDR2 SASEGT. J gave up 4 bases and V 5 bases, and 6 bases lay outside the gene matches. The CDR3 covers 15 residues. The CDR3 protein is CASSPRDRSTGELFF. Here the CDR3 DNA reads TGTGCCAGCAGTCCCCGGGACAGGTCCACCGGGGAGCTGTTTTTT.

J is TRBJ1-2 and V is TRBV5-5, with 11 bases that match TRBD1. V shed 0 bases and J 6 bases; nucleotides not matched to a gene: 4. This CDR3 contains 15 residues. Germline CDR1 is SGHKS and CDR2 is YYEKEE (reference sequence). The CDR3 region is CASSLGTGGADGYTF. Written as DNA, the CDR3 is TGTGCCAGCAGCTTGGGGACAGGGGGCGCGGATGGCTACACCTTC.

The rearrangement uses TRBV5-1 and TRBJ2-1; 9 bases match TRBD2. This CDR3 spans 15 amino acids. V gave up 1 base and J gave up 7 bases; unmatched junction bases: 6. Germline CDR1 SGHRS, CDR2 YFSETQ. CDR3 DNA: TGCGCCAGCAGCTTGAGTGGCGGGAGGGATAATGAGCAGTTCTTC. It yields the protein CASSLSGGRDNEQFF.

CDR3 in DNA: TGTGCCAGCAGTGAAGCGCTCAGGGGGGACAGGGGGGACGAAGCTTTCTTT. Amino acids: CASSEALRGDRGDEAFF. The V gene is TRBV2, the J gene TRBJ1-1; 11 bases match TRBD1. J was trimmed by 8 bases and V by 0 bases; bases with no gene match: 11. CDR3 length: 17 amino acids. Per the germline V gene, CDR1 is SNHLY and CDR2 is FYNNEI.

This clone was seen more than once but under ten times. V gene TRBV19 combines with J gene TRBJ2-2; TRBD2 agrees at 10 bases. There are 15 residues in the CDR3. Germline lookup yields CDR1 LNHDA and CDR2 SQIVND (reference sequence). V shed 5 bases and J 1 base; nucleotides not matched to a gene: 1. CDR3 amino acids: CASSRLAGNTGELFF. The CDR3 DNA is TGTGCCAGTAGTCGACTAGCGGGGAACACCGGGGAGCTGTTTTTT.

In DNA form, the CDR3 reads TGCAGCGTTGAAGTCCCCGTTGAGACCCAGTACTTC. It yields the protein CSVEVPVETQYF. This sequence joins TRBV29-1 and TRBJ2-5; D gene ambiguous. With 1 base removed from V and 5 bases from J, the gap between germline ends came to 8 bases. CDR1 and CDR2 (germline): SQVTM, ANQGSEA. The CDR3 is 12 amino acids.

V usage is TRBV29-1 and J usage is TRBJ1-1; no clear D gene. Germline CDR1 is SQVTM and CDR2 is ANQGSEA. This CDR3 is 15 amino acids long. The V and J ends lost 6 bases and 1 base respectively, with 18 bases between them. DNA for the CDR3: TGCAGCGTCGTCGGTCGGGGAAGTGCGAACACTGAAGCTTTCTTT. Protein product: CSVVGRGSANTEAFF.

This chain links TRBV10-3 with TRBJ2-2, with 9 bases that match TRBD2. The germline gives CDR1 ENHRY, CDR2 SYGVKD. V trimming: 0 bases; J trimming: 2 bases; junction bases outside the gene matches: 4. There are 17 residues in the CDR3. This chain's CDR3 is CAISESISGGNTGELFF. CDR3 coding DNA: TGTGCCATCAGTGAGTCGATTAGCGGGGGAAACACCGGGGAGCTGTTTTTT.

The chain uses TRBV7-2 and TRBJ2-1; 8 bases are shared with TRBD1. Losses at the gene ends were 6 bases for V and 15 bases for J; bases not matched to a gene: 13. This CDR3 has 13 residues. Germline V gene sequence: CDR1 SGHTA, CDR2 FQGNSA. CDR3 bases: TGTGCCAGCAGGAGGGACAGGTCGGGGAAAACGTTCTTC. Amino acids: CASRRDRSGKTFF.

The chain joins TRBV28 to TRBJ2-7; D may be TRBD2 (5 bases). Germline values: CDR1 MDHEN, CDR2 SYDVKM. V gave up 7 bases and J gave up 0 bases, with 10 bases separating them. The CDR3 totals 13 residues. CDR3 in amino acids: CASTPEDSYEQYF. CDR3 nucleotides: TGTGCCAGCACCCCGGAGGACTCCTACGAGCAGTACTTC. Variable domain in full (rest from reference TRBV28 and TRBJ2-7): DVKVTQSSRYLVKRTGEKVFLECVQDMDHENMFWYRQDPGLGLRLIYFSYDVKMKEKGDIPEGYSVSREKKERFSLILESASTNQTSMYLCASTPEDSYEQYFGPGTRLTVT.

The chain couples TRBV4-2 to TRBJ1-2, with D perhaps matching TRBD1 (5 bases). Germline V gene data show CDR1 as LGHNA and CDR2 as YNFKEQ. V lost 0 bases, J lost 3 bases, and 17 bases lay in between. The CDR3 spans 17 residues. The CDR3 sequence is CASSQDEGGEVYYGYTF. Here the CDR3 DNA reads TGTGCCAGCAGCCAAGATGAGGGAGGGGAGGTTTACTATGGCTACACCTTC.

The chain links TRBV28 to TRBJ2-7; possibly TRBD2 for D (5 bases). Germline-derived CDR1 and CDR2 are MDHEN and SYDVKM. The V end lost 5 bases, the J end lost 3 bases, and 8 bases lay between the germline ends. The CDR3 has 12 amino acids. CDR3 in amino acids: CASSPSNYEQYF. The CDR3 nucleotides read TGTGCCAGCAGTCCTAGCAACTACGAGCAGTACTTC.

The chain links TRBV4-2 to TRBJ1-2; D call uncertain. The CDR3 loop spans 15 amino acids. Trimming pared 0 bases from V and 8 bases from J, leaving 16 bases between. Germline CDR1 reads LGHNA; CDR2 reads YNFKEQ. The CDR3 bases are TGTGCCAGCAGCCAAGATGAGGTTAGGGCGGGGGGCTACACCTTC. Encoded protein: CASSQDEVRAGGYTF.

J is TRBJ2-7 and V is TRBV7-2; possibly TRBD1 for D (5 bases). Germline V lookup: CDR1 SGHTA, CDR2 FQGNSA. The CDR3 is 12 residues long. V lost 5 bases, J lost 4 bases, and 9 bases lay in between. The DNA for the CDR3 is TGTGCCAGCAGCCCCACAGGTTACGAGCAGTACTTC. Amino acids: CASSPTGYEQYF.

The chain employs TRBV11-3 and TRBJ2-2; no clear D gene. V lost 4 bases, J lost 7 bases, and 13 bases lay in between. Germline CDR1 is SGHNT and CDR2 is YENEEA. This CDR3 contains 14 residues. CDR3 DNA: TGTGCCAGCAGCTCGGGTGTGAGGTTCGGGGAGCTGTTTTTT. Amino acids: CASSSGVRFGELFF.

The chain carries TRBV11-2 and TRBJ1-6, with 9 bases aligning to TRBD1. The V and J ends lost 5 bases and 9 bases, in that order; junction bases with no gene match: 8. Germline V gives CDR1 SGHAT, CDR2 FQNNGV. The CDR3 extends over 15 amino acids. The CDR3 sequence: CASSRRGQGTSPLHF. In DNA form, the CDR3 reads TGTGCCAGCAGCCGCAGGGGACAGGGAACTTCACCCCTCCACTTT.

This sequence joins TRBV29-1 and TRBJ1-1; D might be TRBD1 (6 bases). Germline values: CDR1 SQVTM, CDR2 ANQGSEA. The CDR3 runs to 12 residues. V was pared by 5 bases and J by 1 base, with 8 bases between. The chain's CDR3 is CSVNRANTEAFF. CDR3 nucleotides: TGCAGCGTTAACAGGGCGAACACTGAAGCTTTCTTT.

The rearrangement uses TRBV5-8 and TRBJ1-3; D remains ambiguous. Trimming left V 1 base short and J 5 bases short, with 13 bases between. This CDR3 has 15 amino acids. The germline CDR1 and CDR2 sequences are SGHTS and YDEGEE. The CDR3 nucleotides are TGTGCCAGCAGCTTGTACACCCTCTTGAGAAACACCATATATTTT. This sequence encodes CASSLYTLLRNTIYF.

CDR3 sequence: CASTPGDNEQYF. DNA of the CDR3: TGTGCCAGCACCCCAGGGGATAACGAGCAGTACTTC. The genes are TRBV2 and TRBJ2-7; the D gene is possibly TRBD1 (6 bases). Germline V CDR1 and CDR2: SNHLY, FYNNEI. V was pared by 7 bases and J by 5 bases, with 12 bases between. This CDR3 comprises 12 residues. The whole variable domain, remainder taken from reference TRBV2 and TRBJ2-7, is EPEVTQTPSHQVTQMGQEVILRCVPISNHLYFYWYRQILGQKVEFLVSFYNNEISEKSEIFDDQFSVERPDGSNFTLKIRSTKLEDSAMYFCASTPGDNEQYFGPGTRLTVT.

As DNA, the CDR3 is TGCGCCAGCAGTCAATCGCCAATATCAGGGGATACTGGCAATCAGCCCCAGCATTTT. Residues: CASSQSPISGDTGNQPQHF. The chain couples TRBV23-1 to TRBJ1-5; a possible D gene is TRBD1 (6 bases). TRBV23-1 is filed as an ORF, its function uncertain. V gave up 0 bases and J gave up 2 bases, with 20 bases separating them. The length of the CDR3 is 19 residues.

The CDR3 loop is CASSALNTGAIYGYTF. The CDR3 nucleotides are TGCGCCAGCAGCGCTCTTAATACAGGGGCGATCTATGGCTACACCTTC. The chain is built from TRBV5-1 and TRBJ1-2; TRBD1 aligns across 7 bases. The CDR3 sequence is 16 residues long. V shed 4 bases and J 4 bases; nucleotides not matched to a gene: 13. Per germline, CDR1 SGHRS and CDR2 YFSETQ.

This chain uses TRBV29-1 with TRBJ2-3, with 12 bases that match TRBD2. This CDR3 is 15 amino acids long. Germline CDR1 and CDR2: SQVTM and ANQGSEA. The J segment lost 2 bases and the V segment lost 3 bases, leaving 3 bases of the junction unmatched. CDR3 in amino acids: CSVDGTSGYTDTQYF. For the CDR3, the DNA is TGCAGCGTTGACGGGACTAGCGGGTACACAGATACGCAGTATTTT.